Given below is one TCR beta chain in context. There are a few counts of this clonotype. Its antigen remains undetermined. Base qualities are missing; no much larger clone stands one base away. The sample comes from a study of T-cell memory formation after mild COVID-19 (dated by TCRdb to 2020 to 2023). In terms of the full investigation: TCR sequence clusters from the two donors were found to be largely donor specific. T-cell clones expanding and contracting after mild COVID-19 in a couple of donors were tracked by longitudinal TCRalpha and TCRbeta repertoire sequencing. Two young, previously healthy adult volunteers made up the cohort, one male and one female.

The full study reports these points: The detection of some responding clones in pre-infection memory suggests that pre-existing cross-reactive memory T cells joined the SARS-CoV-2 response. The second-wave clones that peaked on day 37 were not confirmed to be SARS-CoV-2 specific. Contracting CD4+ clones appeared mostly in the CM and EM memory subsets, whereas CD8+ clones were enriched in EMRA. Clones contracting from day 15 to 85 had balanced CD4/CD8 phenotypes, while a second wave expanding from day 15 to 37 was biased towards CD4+. The study included only two mild cases, and larger cohorts that include severe cases with pre-infection samples were judged to be necessary.

Taken from the germline V gene, the CDR1 and CDR2 loops are SGHRS and YFSETQ. Counted from cysteine to phenylalanine, this CDR3 has 14 amino acids. Just CDR3 DNA is preserved here, 42 bases in frame from base 1. Unmatched junction bases come to 8, with V trimmed by 1 base and J by 7 bases. Sequencing relied on an Illumina NovaSeq 6000. cDNA libraries for TCRalpha and TCRbeta were prepared by 5'RACE using constant-segment primers, with sample barcodes and unique molecular identifiers added. Trizol reagent was used to extract RNA from every sample. Library amplification was performed in two PCR steps, and a second sample barcode and Illumina TruSeq adapters were introduced in the second step. The libraries were sequenced on an Illumina NovaSeq using 2 x 150 bp paired-end reads. In the original analysis: The reads were demultiplexed and collapsed into UMI-guided consensus sequences using migec v1.2.7. With mixcr v2.1.11, UMI consensuses were aligned to TRA and TRB V and J templates and assembled into clonotypes. A clonotype was counted as expanded or contracted only if both edgeR and NoisET called the change significant, with noise models trained on biological replicates. For edgeR calls, a false discovery rate-adjusted p below 0.01 and a log2 fold-change threshold of 1 were applied. As an exploratory analysis of dynamics, max-normalized trajectories of the 1000 most abundant clonotypes were examined with PCA combined with hierarchical clustering. Each responding clone was given a CD4 or CD8 phenotype based on the CD4+ and CD8+ repertoires, which had been sequenced separately. TCRdb reanalyzed the raw reads on its own, using fastp at Q25 for trimming and MiXCR for clone calling, and kept in-frame beta chains. Every entry covers one CDR3 protein and lists the most common genes and DNA from its rows. The V and J calls were determined by TCRdb, not by the authors. The sample profile shows about 440,000 distinct CDR3 sequences; approximately 20% of them were found once. The ten biggest clones cover more than 8% of the sample.

PBMCs were isolated by Ficoll-Paque density gradient centrifugation. This TCR derives from an adult woman who had mild COVID-19 (a few samples of this study predate the infection). The sample titles of this study are shuffled in the database, so cell type and time point are left out; the donor was told from shared clones. The V and J segments used are TRBV5-1 and TRBJ2-7; 7 bases in between match TRBD2. Material for sequencing was PBMCs or a T cell subset sorted from them (not recorded which). The DNA sequence is TGCGCCAGCAGCTTGACGGCGGGAGCACGGGAGCAGTACTTC. Translated, it gives CASSLTAGAREQYF.